Listed here are 26 T cell receptor beta chains from one sample, sequenced in a study of blood T cell repertoires in COVID-19. Sequenced by immunoSEQ multiplex PCR; TCRdb stores in-frame clones only, minus some. Of 130,000 or so clones in the sample, approximately 80% were seen once. The sample consisted of peripheral blood. The receptors were sampled from a human donor in a cohort sampled during active COVID-19.

Only one count was recorded for this clone. The V gene is TRBV7-2, the J gene TRBJ2-1, with TRBD2 matching 7 bases. The CDR3 contains 17 residues. Germline values: CDR1 SGHTA, CDR2 FQGNSA. The J segment lost 5 bases and the V segment lost 3 bases, leaving 13 bases of the junction unmatched. CDR3 bases: TGTGCCAGCAGCTTTATTGTTGCTAGCGGCGTGGACAATGAGCAGTTCTTC. Its protein is CASSFIVASGVDNEQFF.

This clone occurred once. The chain couples TRBV28 to TRBJ2-1; 7 nucleotides agree with TRBD2. V gave up 6 bases and J gave up 4 bases; unmatched junction bases: 9. The CDR3 sequence is 15 residues long. Germline loops: CDR1 MDHEN, CDR2 SYDVKM. The CDR3, as DNA: TGTGCCAGCAGGGTTGGCGGGAGTGGTTACAATGAGCAGTTCTTC. It encodes CASRVGGSGYNEQFF.

This chain uses TRBV2 with TRBJ1-5, with 9 bases aligning to TRBD1. The CDR3 sequence is 15 residues long. Germline CDR1 is SNHLY and CDR2 is FYNNEI. The trim removed 4 bases at V and 3 bases at J, leaving 4 bases unmatched. CDR3 DNA: TGTGCCAGCAGTGTGGGGACAGGGTACAATCAGCCCCAGCATTTT. As protein: CASSVGTGYNQPQHF.

The chain uses TRBV24-1 and TRBJ2-7; 8 bases line up with TRBD1. Trimming took 4 bases from V and 4 from J; bases not matched to a gene: 11. From germline, CDR1 is KGHDR and CDR2 SFDVKD. The length of the CDR3 is 16 residues. DNA for the CDR3: TGTGCCACCAGTGAAAGCCGACAGGGGCGCAAGTACGAGCAGTACTTC. Translation: CATSESRQGRKYEQYF.

On this clone itself: The same CDR3 also results from other DNA sequences found in this sample. The chain combines TRBV5-1 with TRBJ2-3; D call uncertain. Germline lookup yields CDR1 SGHRS and CDR2 YFSETQ. The CDR3 length is 11 residues. V lost 3 bases and J lost 5, with 4 bases in between. The CDR3 DNA reads TGCGCCAGCAGCTCCGGAGATACGCAGTATTTT. Protein product: CASSSGDTQYF.

This clone was counted once. V and J are TRBV7-2 and TRBJ1-2; D call uncertain. Germline V gives CDR1 SGHTA, CDR2 FQGNSA. This CDR3 is 14 amino acids long. Trimming took 3 bases from V and 4 from J, leaving 12 bases between them. The CDR3 loop reads CASSLDGELYGYTF. The CDR3 DNA reads TGTGCCAGCAGCTTGGATGGAGAGCTCTATGGCTACACCTTC.

This sequence joins TRBV7-6 and TRBJ1-4; 7 bases are shared with TRBD1. V lost 4 bases, J lost 3 bases, and 14 bases stayed unmatched. Looked up from germline, CDR1 is SGHVS and CDR2 is FNYEAQ. This CDR3 contains 18 residues. CDR3 nucleotides: TGTGCCAGCAGCTCCCGACAGGGTGGGGCCCGGGCTAATGAAAAACTGTTTTTT. Amino acid sequence: CASSSRQGGARANEKLFF. Filled out from reference TRBV7-6 and TRBJ1-4, the complete variable domain reads GAGVSQSPRYKVTKRGQDVALRCDPISGHVSLYWYRQALGQGPEFLTYFNYEAQQDKSGLPNDRFSAERPEGSISTLTIQRTEQRDSAMYRCASSSRQGGARANEKLFFGSGTQLSVL.

This clone was observed a few times. This chain connects TRBV27 to TRBJ2-7, with 8 bases lining up with TRBD2. V lost 3 bases and J lost 1; bases outside the gene matches: 8. Germline V CDR1 and CDR2: MNHEY, SMNVEV (reference sequence). This CDR3 comprises 16 residues. Written as DNA, the CDR3 is TGTGCCAGCAGTTTCTCATTAGCGGGGAGTTCCTACGAGCAGTACTTC. This translates into CASSFSLAGSSYEQYF.

The chain joins TRBV28 to TRBJ1-2; D call uncertain. V lost 5 bases and J 0 bases, leaving 13 bases between the germline ends. This CDR3 has 15 residues. Germline assignment: CDR1 MDHEN and CDR2 SYDVKM. As DNA, the CDR3 is TGTGCCAGCAGTCTAAGTAACCCTTCTAACTATGGCTACACCTTC. Its protein is CASSLSNPSNYGYTF.

The chain links TRBV6-2 or TRBV6-3 to TRBJ2-7; 8 bases align to TRBD2. Trimming took 2 bases from V and 7 from J; bases not matched to a gene: 19. The CDR3 has 18 amino acids. Germline loops: CDR1 MNHEY, CDR2 SVGEGT. CDR3 DNA sequence: TGTGCCAGCAGTTACGTCTTCATGGTAGCGGGAAACGAATGGGAGCAGTACTTC. It encodes CASSYVFMVAGNEWEQYF.

This rearrangement joins TRBV27 to TRBJ1-2; D gene uncertain. Deletions cut 3 bases from V and 1 base from J, with 6 bases between. This CDR3 contains 13 residues. Germline V gene data show CDR1 as MNHEY and CDR2 as SMNVEV (reference sequence). CDR3 in amino acids: CASSFGSNYGYTF. The CDR3, as DNA: TGTGCCAGCAGTTTTGGCAGTAACTATGGCTACACCTTC.

The chain combines TRBV5-1 with TRBJ1-1; weak D call: TRBD1 (5 bases). Germline-derived CDR1 and CDR2 are SGHRS and YFSETQ. V was clipped by 2 bases and J by 9 bases, with 20 bases between them. This CDR3 is built from 15 residues. The CDR3 reads CASSLMEGLRLQAFF. CDR3 DNA: TGCGCCAGCAGCTTAATGGAGGGGTTGAGACTTCAAGCTTTCTTT.

This chain connects TRBV6-2 or TRBV6-3 to TRBJ2-3; TRBD2 is a possible D gene (6 bases). Germline V lookup: CDR1 MNHEY, CDR2 SVGEGT. The ends were cut back, 6 bases at V and 2 bases at J, with 12 bases in the middle. The CDR3 sequence is 14 residues long. The CDR3 sequence: CASSRGLNTDTQYF. The DNA of the CDR3 is TGTGCCAGCAGCCGAGGACTAAACACAGATACGCAGTATTTT.

This sequence joins TRBV6-5 and TRBJ1-1; tentative D call: TRBD1 (5 bases). CDR1 MNHEY and CDR2 SVGAGI come from the germline V gene. This CDR3 spans 13 amino acids. Trimming took 5 bases from V and 0 from J, leaving 7 bases between them. CDR3 residues: CASSPQVNTEAFF. CDR3 DNA sequence: TGTGCCAGCAGTCCACAGGTGAACACTGAAGCTTTCTTT.

The rearrangement uses TRBV27 and TRBJ2-2; the D is unclear. The CDR3 has 14 amino acids. V lost 7 bases, J lost 8 bases, and 17 bases lay in between. From germline, CDR1 is MNHEY and CDR2 SMNVEV (reference sequence). The CDR3 coding sequence is TGTGCCAGCAAGCTCGCGGCCCCCCCGGGGGAGCTGTTTTTT. Amino acids: CASKLAAPPGELFF.

CDR3 protein: CASVASYNEQFF. CDR3 DNA: TGTGCCAGCGTAGCCTCCTACAATGAGCAGTTCTTC. The chain has TRBV28 and TRBJ2-1, with D uncertain. The V end was cut by 8 bases, the J end by 0 bases, with 5 bases between. Germline V gene sequence: CDR1 MDHEN, CDR2 SYDVKM. This CDR3 has 12 amino acids. The full variable domain, in which reference TRBV28 and TRBJ2-1 provide the parts outside the CDR3, is DVKVTQSSRYLVKRTGEKVFLECVQDMDHENMFWYRQDPGLGLRLIYFSYDVKMKEKGDIPEGYSVSREKKERFSLILESASTNQTSMYLCASVASYNEQFFGPGTRLTVL.

The rearrangement joins TRBV7-9 to TRBJ2-7; D remains ambiguous. The CDR3 has 16 amino acids. Trimming stripped 5 bases from V and 4 bases from J, with 21 bases between. The germline gives CDR1 SEHNR, CDR2 FQNEAQ (reference sequence). CDR3 protein: CASSAVWAGELYEQYF. The CDR3 DNA reads TGTGCCAGCAGCGCCGTTTGGGCAGGCGAATTGTACGAGCAGTACTTC. Full variable domain (missing parts from reference TRBV7-9 and TRBJ2-7): DTGVSQNPRHKITKRGQNVTFRCDPISEHNRLYWYRQTLGQGPEFLTYFQNEAQLEKSRLLSDRFSAERPKGSFSTLEIQRTEQGDSAMYLCASSAVWAGELYEQYFGPGTRLTVT.

The V and J genes are TRBV6-2 or TRBV6-3 and TRBJ2-4; D call uncertain. V was pared by 0 bases and J by 3 bases, with 3 bases between. The V gene's germline CDR1 is MNHEY and CDR2 SVGEGT. This CDR3 spans 13 amino acids. CDR3 protein: CASSYSGKNIQYF. CDR3 coding DNA: TGTGCCAGCAGTTACTCCGGCAAAAACATTCAGTACTTC.

This clone was found a few times. The rearrangement uses TRBV6-5 and TRBJ1-1, with a possible D match to TRBD1 (6 bases). CDR1 and CDR2 (germline): MNHEY, SVGAGI. V was clipped by 6 bases and J by 11 bases, with 19 bases between them. This CDR3 region has 13 residues. CDR3 sequence (DNA): TGTGCCAGCAGACCGGGACATCGACTGAGGGCTTTCTTT. Protein sequence: CASRPGHRLRAFF.

The chain combines TRBV4-2 with TRBJ2-1; possible D gene TRBD2, 5 bases. With 1 base removed from V and 6 bases from J, the gap between germline ends came to 13 bases. CDR1 is LGHNA and CDR2 is YNFKEQ in the germline V gene. This CDR3 is built from 15 residues. The CDR3 nucleotides read TGTGCCAGCAGCCAAGCCCACGGGGAAGGCAATGAGCAGTTCTTC. Translating gives CASSQAHGEGNEQFF.

This rearrangement joins TRBV20-1 to TRBJ1-3; D is undetermined. V was trimmed by 3 bases and J by 4 bases, leaving 7 bases between them. The CDR3 runs 12 residues. Germline assignment: CDR1 DFQATT and CDR2 SNEGSKA (reference sequence). The CDR3 here is CSASRTGNTIYF. Written as DNA, the CDR3 is TGCAGTGCTAGTCGCACAGGAAACACCATATATTTT.

The chain combines TRBV3-1 (or the pseudogene TRBV3-2) with TRBJ1-1, with unresolved D. V was cut by 1 base and J by 7 bases, with 4 bases left in between. Germline assignment: CDR1 LGHDT and CDR2 YNNKEL (reference sequence). This CDR3 is 11 amino acids long. In DNA form, the CDR3 reads TGTGCCAGCAGCCAAGGAGTTGAAGCTTTCTTT. The encoded protein is CASSQGVEAFF.

This clone has more than one count but fewer than ten. The chain carries TRBV11-2 and TRBJ2-2, with D tentatively TRBD1 (6 bases). The ends were cut back, 2 bases at V and 6 bases at J, with 13 bases in the middle. Germline-derived CDR1 and CDR2 are SGHAT and FQNNGV. The CDR3 runs 15 residues. The CDR3 DNA sequence: TGTGCCAGCAGCTTAAGGGGGTACCTCGCCGGGGAGCTGTTTTTT. Its translation is CASSLRGYLAGELFF.

This clone was observed a few times. CDR3: CASSRRTSGTGELFF. The CDR3 DNA is TGTGCCAGCAGCCGCAGGACTAGCGGGACCGGGGAGCTGTTTTTT. This sequence joins TRBV14 and TRBJ2-2, with TRBD2 identical over 11 bases. Germline V gives CDR1 SGHDN, CDR2 FVKESK. The ends lost 4 bases at V and 5 bases at J; junction bases unmatched: 3. CDR3 length equals 15 residues.

The chain couples TRBV19 to TRBJ2-1; 9 positions agree with TRBD2. V was clipped by 7 bases and J by 4 bases; unmatched bases: 5. The CDR3 is 14 residues long. Germline V gene lookup returns CDR1 LNHDA and CDR2 SQIVND (reference sequence). The CDR3 bases are TGTGCCAGTATGAACAGCGGGAGGTACAATGAGCAGTTCTTC. As protein: CASMNSGRYNEQFF.

V usage is TRBV12-3 or TRBV12-4 and J usage is TRBJ1-2, with D uncertain. The CDR3 is made up of 11 amino acids. V shed 6 bases and J shed 2 bases, with 4 bases lying between them. CDR3 DNA: TGTGCCAGCAGCCAGAACTATGGCTACACCTTC. It codes for CASSQNYGYTF.